The 8 T cell receptor beta chains given below trace back to one sample, sequenced in a study of cytomegalovirus exposure and HLA in healthy donors. A multiplex PCR was run with 60 Vbeta primers and 13 Jbeta primers. Measured with immunoSEQ multiplex PCR; TCRdb has only the in-frame clones, and not every one. The sample carries 180,000 or so clones, approximately 73% recorded once. Sequencing used PBMCs. These receptors originate from a woman in her twenties or thirties in good health and CMV-seropositive.

The gene calls are TRBV27 and TRBJ2-2, with 8 bases identical to TRBD1. The germline CDR1 and CDR2 sequences are MNHEY and SMNVEV (reference sequence). J gave up 2 bases and V 6 bases, and 2 bases lay outside the gene matches. CDR3 length equals 14 residues. This chain's CDR3 is CASSRGRNTGELFF. The DNA for the CDR3 is TGTGCCAGCAGCAGGGGGCGCAACACCGGGGAGCTGTTTTTT.

The CDR3 protein is CASSAGPDTQYF. The CDR3 bases are TGTGCCAGCAGCGCGGGCCCAGATACGCAGTATTTT. The rearrangement links TRBV7-9 to TRBJ2-3, with D perhaps matching TRBD2 (5 bases). Germline CDR1 and CDR2: SEHNR and FQNEAQ (reference sequence). V shed 5 bases and J shed 4 bases, with 7 bases lying between them. This CDR3 has 12 residues.

The genes are TRBV28 and TRBJ1-6, with 8 bases matching TRBD1. V was pared by 8 bases and J by 6 bases, with 6 bases of the junction left unmatched. This CDR3 is built from 14 residues. Germline assignment: CDR1 MDHEN and CDR2 SYDVKM. CDR3 amino acids: CASLDRGINSPLHF. The CDR3, as DNA: TGTGCCAGCCTTGACAGGGGAATTAATTCACCCCTCCACTTT.

J is TRBJ1-6 and V is TRBV10-3; D is possibly TRBD1 (5 bases). V lost 6 bases to trimming and J lost 0 bases, with 9 bases between them. CDR3 length: 15 amino acids. The germline gives CDR1 ENHRY, CDR2 SYGVKD. Written as DNA, the CDR3 is TGTGCCATCAGCAGGGATGGCTCCTATAATTCACCCCTCCACTTT. This gives the protein CAISRDGSYNSPLHF.

This clone occurred once. The CDR3 nucleotides are TGTGCCAGCAGACCGCGACAGGTCTCTGGAAACACCATATATTTT. Its protein is CASRPRQVSGNTIYF. V gene TRBV28 combines with J gene TRBJ1-3; TRBD1 is a possible D gene (6 bases). Trimming removed 6 bases at V and 0 bases at J, with 12 bases between. Looked up from germline, CDR1 is MDHEN and CDR2 is SYDVKM. The CDR3 extends over 15 amino acids.

This rearrangement joins TRBV6-6 to TRBJ2-5, with a tentative D call TRBD1 (5 bases). Near its end, the DNA agrees better with TRBJ2-7, so the J call may be wrong. Germline values: CDR1 MNHNY, CDR2 SVGAGI (reference sequence). The CDR3 contains 13 residues. CDR3 in amino acids: CATRTHRAYEQYF. The CDR3, as DNA: TGTGCCACCCGGACACACAGAGCCTACGAGCAGTACTTC.

The chain recombines TRBV6-1 with TRBJ2-5, with a weak D call TRBD1 (6 bases). The end of the DNA is better explained by TRBJ2-7, so the J call may be wrong. The CDR3 extends over 14 amino acids. The V gene's germline CDR1 is MNHNS and CDR2 SASEGT. In DNA form, the CDR3 reads TGTGCCACATACTCGGGACAAAGTCTGATCGAGCAGTACTTC. The encoded protein is CATYSGQSLIEQYF.

The rearrangement joins TRBV6-6 to TRBJ2-3; TRBD1 might be the D (6 bases). CDR1 and CDR2 (germline): MNHNY, SVGAGI (reference sequence). The CDR3 extends over 15 amino acids. Deletions cut 7 bases from V and 2 bases from J, with 16 bases between. Written as DNA, the CDR3 is TGTGCCAGCACCCGAACAGGGTACCTCACAGATACGCAGTATTTT. This codes for CASTRTGYLTDTQYF.